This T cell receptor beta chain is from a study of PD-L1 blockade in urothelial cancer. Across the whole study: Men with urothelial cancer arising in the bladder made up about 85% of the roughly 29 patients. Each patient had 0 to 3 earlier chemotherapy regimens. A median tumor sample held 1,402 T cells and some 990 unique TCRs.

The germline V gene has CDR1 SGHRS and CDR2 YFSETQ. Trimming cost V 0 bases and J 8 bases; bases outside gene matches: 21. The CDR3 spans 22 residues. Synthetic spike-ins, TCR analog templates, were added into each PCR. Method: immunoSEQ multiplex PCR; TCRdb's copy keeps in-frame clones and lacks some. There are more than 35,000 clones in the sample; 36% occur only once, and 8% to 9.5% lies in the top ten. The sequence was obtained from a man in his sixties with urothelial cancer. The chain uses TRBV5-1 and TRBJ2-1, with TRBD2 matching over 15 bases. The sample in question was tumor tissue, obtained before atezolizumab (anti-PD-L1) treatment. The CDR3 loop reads CASSLAAPGLAGGPRVTYEQFF. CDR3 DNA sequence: TGCGCCAGCAGCTTGGCGGCCCCTGGACTAGCGGGAGGGCCGCGTGTAACCTATGAGCAGTTCTTC.